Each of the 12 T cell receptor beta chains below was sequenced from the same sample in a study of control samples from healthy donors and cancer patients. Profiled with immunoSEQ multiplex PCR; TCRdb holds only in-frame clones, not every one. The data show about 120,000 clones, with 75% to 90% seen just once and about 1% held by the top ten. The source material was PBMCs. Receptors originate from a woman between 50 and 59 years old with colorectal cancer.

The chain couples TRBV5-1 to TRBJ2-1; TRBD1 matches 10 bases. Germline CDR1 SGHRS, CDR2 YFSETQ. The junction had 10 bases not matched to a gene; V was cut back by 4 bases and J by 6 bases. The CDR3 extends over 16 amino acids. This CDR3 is CASSRNRDRGTNEQFF. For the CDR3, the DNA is TGCGCCAGCAGCAGGAACCGGGACAGGGGTACCAATGAGCAGTTCTTC.

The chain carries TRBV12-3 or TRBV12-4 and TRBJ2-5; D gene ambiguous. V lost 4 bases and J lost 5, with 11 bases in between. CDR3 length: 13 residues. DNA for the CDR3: TGTGCCAGCAGTTCATGGCCCGGGGAGACCCAGTACTTC. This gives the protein CASSSWPGETQYF.

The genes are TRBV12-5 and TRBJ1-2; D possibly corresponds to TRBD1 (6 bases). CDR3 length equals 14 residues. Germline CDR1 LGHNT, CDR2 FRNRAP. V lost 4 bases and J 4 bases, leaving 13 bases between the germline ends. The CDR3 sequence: CASGSGQLSYGYTF. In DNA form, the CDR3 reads TGTGCTAGTGGTTCCGGACAGTTGAGCTATGGCTACACCTTC.

This CDR3 reads CASSLRQGDYEQYF. The CDR3 nucleotides read TGTGCCAGCTCACTTCGACAGGGAGACTACGAGCAGTACTTC. The J gene is TRBJ2-7, the V gene TRBV18, with TRBD1 identical over 7 bases. Per the germline V gene, CDR1 is KGHSH and CDR2 is LQKENI. CDR3 length: 14 amino acids. V was pared by 4 bases and J by 3 bases, with 6 bases of the junction left unmatched.

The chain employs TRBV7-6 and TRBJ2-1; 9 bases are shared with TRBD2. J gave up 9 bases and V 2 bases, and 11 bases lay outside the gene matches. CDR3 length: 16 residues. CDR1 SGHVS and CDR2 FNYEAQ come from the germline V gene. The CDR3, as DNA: TGTGCCAGCAGCTTAAGGGCTAGCGGGGTGGGAGGTGAGCAGTTCTTC. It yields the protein CASSLRASGVGGEQFF.

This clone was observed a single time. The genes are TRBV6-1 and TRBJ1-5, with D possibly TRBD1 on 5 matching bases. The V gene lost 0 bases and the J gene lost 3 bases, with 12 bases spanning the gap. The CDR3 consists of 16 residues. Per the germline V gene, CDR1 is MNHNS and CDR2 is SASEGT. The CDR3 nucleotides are TGTGCCAGCAGTGAAGCGTGGGCAGGGATCAATCAGCCCCAGCATTTT. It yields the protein CASSEAWAGINQPQHF.

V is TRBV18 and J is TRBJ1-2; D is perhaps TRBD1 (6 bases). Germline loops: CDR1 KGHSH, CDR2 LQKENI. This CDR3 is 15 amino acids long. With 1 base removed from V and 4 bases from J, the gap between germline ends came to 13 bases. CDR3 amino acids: CASSPRVEGGYGYTF. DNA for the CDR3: TGTGCCAGCTCACCACGGGTCGAGGGGGGCTATGGCTACACCTTC.

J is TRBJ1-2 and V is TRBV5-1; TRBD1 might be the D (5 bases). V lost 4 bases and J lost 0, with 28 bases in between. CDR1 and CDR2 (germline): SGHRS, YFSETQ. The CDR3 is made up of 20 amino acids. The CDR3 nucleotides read TGCGCCAGCAGCATTTCCGGAGGTCAGGGAGGGAGCTTAGCTAACTATGGCTACACCTTC. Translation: CASSISGGQGGSLANYGYTF.

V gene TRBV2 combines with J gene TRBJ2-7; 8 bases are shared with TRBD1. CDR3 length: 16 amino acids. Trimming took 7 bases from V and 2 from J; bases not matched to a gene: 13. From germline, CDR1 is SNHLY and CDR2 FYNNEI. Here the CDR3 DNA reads TGTGCCAGCATCCGGGACAGGCCTCGCGAGACCTACGAGCAGTACTTC. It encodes CASIRDRPRETYEQYF.

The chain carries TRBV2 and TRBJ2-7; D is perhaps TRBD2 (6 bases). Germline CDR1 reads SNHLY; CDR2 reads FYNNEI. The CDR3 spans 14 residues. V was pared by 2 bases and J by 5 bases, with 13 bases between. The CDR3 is CASSEYGRVHEQYF. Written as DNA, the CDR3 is TGTGCCAGCAGTGAATACGGGAGAGTGCACGAGCAGTACTTC.

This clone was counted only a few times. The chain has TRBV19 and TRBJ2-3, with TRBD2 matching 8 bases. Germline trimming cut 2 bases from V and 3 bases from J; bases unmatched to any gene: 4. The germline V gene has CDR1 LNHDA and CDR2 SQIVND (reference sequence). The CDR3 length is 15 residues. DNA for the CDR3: TGTGCCAGTAGTATACCTAGCGGGTTAACAGATACGCAGTATTTT. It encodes CASSIPSGLTDTQYF.

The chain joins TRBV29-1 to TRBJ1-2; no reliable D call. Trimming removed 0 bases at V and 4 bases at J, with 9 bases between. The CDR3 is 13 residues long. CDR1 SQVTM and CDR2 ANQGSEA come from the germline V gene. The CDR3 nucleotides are TGCAGCGTTGAAGATCGGACGGGCTATGGCTACACCTTC. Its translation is CSVEDRTGYGYTF.